This T cell receptor (beta chain) was obtained from a study of Ad26.COV2.S vaccination and SARS-CoV-2 variants. The V and J ends lost 6 bases and 7 bases respectively, with 10 bases between them. Germline values: CDR1 MNHEY, CDR2 SMNVEV (reference sequence). The CDR3 length is 13 residues. Profiling relied on immunoSEQ multiplex PCR, and the TCRdb table lists in-frame clones only, not all of them. The sample records some 340,000 clones, roughly 86% being singletons. Of note for this clone: Its specificity is unknown.

Study-wide findings and caveats: It is possible that the TCR breadth and depth analyses underestimated the total T cell responses.

Treatment specified: approximately 18 received Ad26.COV2.S at low or high dose, single or two shots; roughly 5 received placebo; per-sample allocation not given. Sample collection was performed on day 63 after the first vaccine or placebo injection. The source is a person aged 18 to 65 who received the Ad26.COV2.S COVID-19 vaccine or a placebo. This material consisted of peripheral blood, taken in a trial of Ad26.COV2.S vaccine versus placebo. The genes are TRBV27 and TRBJ1-6; D call uncertain. CDR3 nucleotides: TGTGCCAGCAGCGCCGCGAGAAATTCACCCCTCCACTTT. The encoded protein is CASSAARNSPLHF.